One and the same sample provided the 11 T cell receptor beta chains below, sequenced in a study of blood T cell repertoires in COVID-19. TCRdb's table, derived via immunoSEQ multiplex PCR, lists solely in-frame clones and lacks some. The sample includes 90,000 to 100,000 clones, about 80% of them seen just once. Material: peripheral blood. Source of these receptors: a man aged 55 to 70 with acute or convalescent COVID-19.

This chain links TRBV3-1 (or the pseudogene TRBV3-2) with TRBJ2-7; 9 nucleotides align to TRBD1. CDR1 and CDR2 from the germline V gene are LGHDT and YNNKEL (reference sequence). Trimming took 4 bases from V and 2 from J; bases not matched to a gene: 6. This CDR3 spans 15 amino acids. Here the CDR3 reads CASSLGDRVAYEQYF. The CDR3 DNA follows: TGTGCCAGCAGCCTGGGGGACAGGGTAGCCTACGAGCAGTACTTC.

V and J are TRBV7-2 and TRBJ2-5; D possibly corresponds to TRBD2 (5 bases). Germline CDR1 reads SGHTA; CDR2 reads FQGNSA. This CDR3 has 15 amino acids. V gave up 1 base and J gave up 0 bases, with 9 bases separating them. The chain's CDR3 is CASSLVGGYQETQYF. CDR3 in DNA: TGTGCCAGCAGCTTAGTCGGAGGATACCAAGAGACCCAGTACTTC.

The chain joins TRBV15 to TRBJ1-4, with 8 bases identical to TRBD1. The ends lost 5 bases at V and 6 bases at J; junction bases unmatched: 8. Per germline, CDR1 LNHNV and CDR2 YYDKDF (reference sequence). CDR3 length: 15 amino acids. CDR3 region: CATSGGQASYEKLFF. The CDR3, as DNA: TGTGCCACCAGCGGGGGACAGGCGAGTTATGAAAAACTGTTTTTT.

V gene TRBV18 combines with J gene TRBJ2-1; 12 nucleotides line up with TRBD2. With 3 bases clipped from V and 9 bases from J, the junction kept 6 bases outside the gene matches. The germline V gene encodes CDR1 KGHSH and CDR2 LQKENI. CDR3 length: 15 amino acids. In DNA form, the CDR3 reads TGTGCCAGCTCACCCAGGACTAGCGGGGATAGTGAGCAGTTCTTC. Its protein is CASSPRTSGDSEQFF. The full variable domain, its missing parts supplied by reference TRBV18 and TRBJ2-1, is NAGVMQNPRHLVRRRGQEARLRCSPMKGHSHVYWYRQLPEEGLKFMVYLQKENIIDESGMPKERFSAEFPKEGPSILRIQQVVRGDSAAYFCASSPRTSGDSEQFFGPGTRLTVL.

This sequence joins TRBV16 and TRBJ2-7, with D hard to call. The V end lost 0 bases, the J end lost 5 bases, and 17 bases lay between the germline ends. The CDR3 is made up of 16 amino acids. The V gene's germline CDR1 is KGHSY and CDR2 FQNENV. CDR3 DNA sequence: TGTGCCAGCAGCCAATCGAGAAGCCAGGCGAAAAACGAGCAGTACTTC. It encodes CASSQSRSQAKNEQYF.

Written as DNA, the CDR3 is TGTGCCAGTGCTGACAGGGATTGGTTAGAAAAACTGTTTTTT. Amino acid sequence: CASADRDWLEKLFF. The chain recombines TRBV19 with TRBJ1-4; the match to TRBD1 covers 7 bases. V dropped 8 bases and J dropped 8; count of bases not matched to a gene: 11. The CDR3 consists of 14 residues. CDR1 is LNHDA, CDR2 SQIVND, per germline (reference sequence).

A single count supports this clone. The gene calls are TRBV11-2 and TRBJ1-2; 7 nucleotides agree with TRBD1. Germline-derived CDR1 and CDR2 are SGHAT and FQNNGV. V trimming: 2 bases; J trimming: 5 bases; junction bases outside the gene matches: 5. The CDR3 is made up of 14 amino acids. This CDR3 reads CASSLSQGDYGYTF. CDR3 DNA sequence: TGTGCCAGCAGCTTAAGTCAGGGGGATTATGGCTACACCTTC.

The chain links TRBV7-9 to TRBJ2-2; maybe TRBD2 (6 bases). Per the germline V gene, CDR1 is SEHNR and CDR2 is FQNEAQ (reference sequence). The CDR3 covers 16 residues. The ends were cut back, 4 bases at V and 0 bases at J, with 12 bases in the middle. Here the CDR3 DNA reads TGTGCCAGCAGCTCACCCTTAGCGGCGAACACCGGGGAGCTGTTTTTT. Its translation: CASSSPLAANTGELFF.

CDR3 sequence: CASSLRTGYDSNQPQHF. DNA of the CDR3: TGTGCCAGCAGCCTCCGGACAGGGTATGATAGCAATCAGCCCCAGCATTTT. The chain joins TRBV5-8 to TRBJ1-5; 8 bases are a match to TRBD1. V dropped 4 bases and J dropped 0; count of bases not matched to a gene: 9. Germline V gene data show CDR1 as SGHTS and CDR2 as YDEGEE. CDR3 length: 17 residues.

The chain carries TRBV28 and TRBJ1-2; TRBD1 matches 9 bases. The CDR3 runs to 14 residues. The J segment lost 8 bases and the V segment lost 3 bases, leaving 7 bases of the junction unmatched. Germline loops: CDR1 MDHEN, CDR2 SYDVKM. CDR3 protein: CASSLGTGRIGYTF. CDR3 nucleotides: TGTGCCAGCAGTTTGGGGACAGGGCGTATCGGCTACACCTTC.

The chain joins TRBV24-1 to TRBJ2-3; 9 bases map to TRBD1. The V and J ends lost 5 bases and 4 bases, in that order; junction bases with no gene match: 3. CDR1 is KGHDR and CDR2 is SFDVKD in the germline V gene. The CDR3 is 14 amino acids. CDR3 DNA sequence: TGTGCCACCAGTGGACAGGGGGGGGCAGATACGCAGTATTTT. Protein: CATSGQGGADTQYF.